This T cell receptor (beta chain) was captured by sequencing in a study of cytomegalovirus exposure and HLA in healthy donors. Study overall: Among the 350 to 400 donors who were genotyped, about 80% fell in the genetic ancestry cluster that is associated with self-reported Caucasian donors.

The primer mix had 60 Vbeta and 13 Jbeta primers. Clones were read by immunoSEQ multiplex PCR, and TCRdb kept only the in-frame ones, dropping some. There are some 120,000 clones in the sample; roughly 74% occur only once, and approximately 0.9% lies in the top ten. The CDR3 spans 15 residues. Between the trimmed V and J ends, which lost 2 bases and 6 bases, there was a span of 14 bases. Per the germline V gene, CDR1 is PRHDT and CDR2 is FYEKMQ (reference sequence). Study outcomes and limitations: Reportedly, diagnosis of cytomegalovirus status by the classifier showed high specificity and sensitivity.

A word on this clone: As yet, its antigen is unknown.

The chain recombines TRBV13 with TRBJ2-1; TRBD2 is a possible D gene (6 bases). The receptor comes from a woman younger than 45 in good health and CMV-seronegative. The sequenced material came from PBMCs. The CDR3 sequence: CASSLRGGARNEQFF. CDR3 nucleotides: TGTGCCAGCAGCTTAAGAGGCGGGGCTCGCAATGAGCAGTTCTTC.